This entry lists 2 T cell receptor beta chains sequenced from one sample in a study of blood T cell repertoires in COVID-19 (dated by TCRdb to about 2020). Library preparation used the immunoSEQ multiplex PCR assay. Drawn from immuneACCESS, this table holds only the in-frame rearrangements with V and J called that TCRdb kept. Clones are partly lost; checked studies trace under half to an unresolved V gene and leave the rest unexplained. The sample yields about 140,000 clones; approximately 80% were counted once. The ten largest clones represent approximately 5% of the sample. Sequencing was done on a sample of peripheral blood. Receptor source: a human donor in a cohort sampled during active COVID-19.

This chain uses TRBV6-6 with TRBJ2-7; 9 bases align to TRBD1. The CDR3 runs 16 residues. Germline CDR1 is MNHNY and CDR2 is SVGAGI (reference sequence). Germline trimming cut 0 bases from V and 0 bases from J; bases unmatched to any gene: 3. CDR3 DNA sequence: TGTGCCAGCAGTTACTCCGACAGGGGGAGCTCCTACGAGCAGTACTTC. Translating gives CASSYSDRGSSYEQYF.

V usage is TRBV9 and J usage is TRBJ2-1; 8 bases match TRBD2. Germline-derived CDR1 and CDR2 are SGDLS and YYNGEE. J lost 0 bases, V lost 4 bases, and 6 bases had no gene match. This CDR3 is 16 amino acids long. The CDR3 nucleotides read TGTGCCAGCAGCCCGGGACTAGACAGCTCCTACAATGAGCAGTTCTTC. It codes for CASSPGLDSSYNEQFF.